A single sample gave rise to the 26 T cell receptor beta chains below, sequenced in a study of cytomegalovirus exposure and HLA in healthy donors. PCR was performed using 60 Vbeta and 13 Jbeta primers. Using immunoSEQ multiplex PCR, the repertoire was profiled, and TCRdb retains in-frame clones only, with some absent. Among over 150,000 clones listed, roughly two thirds were seen once. Sequenced: PBMCs. The source is a woman aged 25 to 45 in good health and CMV-seronegative.

V gene TRBV6-1 combines with J gene TRBJ2-2; perhaps TRBD1 as D (5 bases). The length of the CDR3 is 17 residues. V was clipped by 3 bases and J by 4 bases, with 18 bases between them. Germline CDR1 and CDR2: MNHNS and SASEGT. CDR3 residues: CASSDRAIYDGTGELFF. CDR3 nucleotide sequence: TGTGCCAGCAGTGACAGGGCGATTTACGATGGCACCGGGGAGCTGTTTTTT.

The J gene is TRBJ2-5, the V gene TRBV7-3, with D possibly TRBD2 on 5 matching bases. Germline V gene data show CDR1 as SGHTA and CDR2 as FQGTGA. Trimming removed 5 bases from V and 3 bases from J, with 10 bases in between. There are 13 residues in the CDR3. CDR3 nucleotides: TGTGCCAGCAGCCGTAGCGTGGAAGAGACCCAGTACTTC. Translation gives CASSRSVEETQYF.

Points on this clone: The junction shows a germline mismatch at one end, possibly a read error. This rearrangement joins TRBV14 to TRBJ1-6; tentative D call: TRBD1 (6 bases). This CDR3 region has 17 residues. Germline V gene sequence: CDR1 SGHDN, CDR2 FVKESK. CDR3 nucleotides: TGTGCCAGCAGTCGGGGACATCCTAGCTCCTATAATCCACCCCTCCACTTT. It specifies CASSRGHPSSYNPPLHF.

The chain uses TRBV14 and TRBJ2-2; D perhaps matches TRBD1 (6 bases). The germline gives CDR1 SGHDN, CDR2 FVKESK. This CDR3 region has 14 residues. Trimming stripped 3 bases from V and 5 bases from J, with 10 bases between. This chain's CDR3 is CASSHVRGTGELFF. In DNA, the CDR3 is TGTGCCAGCAGCCACGTCAGGGGAACCGGGGAGCTGTTTTTT.

This clone came up a few times. V is TRBV7-2 and J is TRBJ2-6; D remains ambiguous. The CDR3 contains 13 residues. CDR1 and CDR2 (germline): SGHTA, FQGNSA. V dropped 1 base and J dropped 8 bases, with 6 bases sitting between them. The CDR3 sequence is CASSLDWSNVLTF. CDR3 DNA sequence: TGTGCCAGCAGCTTAGACTGGTCCAACGTCCTGACTTTC.

The V call is TRBV29-1, the J call TRBJ2-3; 8 bases map to TRBD1. V shed 6 bases, J shed 9 bases, and the junction held 11 bases outside the gene matches. CDR1 is SQVTM, CDR2 ANQGSEA, per germline. CDR3 size: 13 residues. This CDR3 reads CSVTGGIRDTQYF. The DNA for the CDR3 is TGCAGCGTCACAGGGGGTATTAGGGACACGCAGTATTTT.

The chain links TRBV28 to TRBJ2-2; tentative D call: TRBD2 (5 bases). The germline V gene has CDR1 MDHEN and CDR2 SYDVKM. The CDR3 spans 15 residues. V lost 3 bases, J lost 0 bases, and 8 bases lay in between. Here the CDR3 reads CASSLWTANTGELFF. Here the CDR3 DNA reads TGTGCCAGCAGTTTGTGGACTGCGAACACCGGGGAGCTGTTTTTT.

The chain uses TRBV19 and TRBJ1-5; D unclear. Trimming cost V 7 bases and J 7 bases, with 20 bases left between them. This CDR3 is 15 amino acids long. Germline V CDR1 and CDR2: LNHDA, SQIVND (reference sequence). In nucleotides, the CDR3 is TGTGCCAGTACCTCCGATCGGAGGGTCGGACAGCCCCAGCATTTT. It yields the protein CASTSDRRVGQPQHF.

The chain is built from TRBV5-1 and TRBJ1-3; D is uncertain. CDR3 length equals 14 residues. Germline lookup yields CDR1 SGHRS and CDR2 YFSETQ. Trimming shortened V by 0 bases and J by 0 bases, and 4 bases separated the two germline ends. Written as DNA, the CDR3 is TGCGCCAGCAGCTTGGGAGTCTCTGGAAACACCATATATTTT. Translated: CASSLGVSGNTIYF.

CDR3 in amino acids: CAWSTARQPNNSPLHF. Here the CDR3 DNA reads TGTGCCTGGAGCACAGCCCGACAGCCAAATAATTCACCCCTCCACTTT. The gene calls are TRBV30 and TRBJ1-6, with a possible D match to TRBD1 (5 bases). Germline CDR1 GTSNPN, CDR2 SVGIG (reference sequence). This CDR3 region has 16 residues. The V and J ends lost 3 bases and 5 bases respectively, with 17 bases between them.

There are a few counts of this clone. The chain employs TRBV6-6 and TRBJ2-3; a possible D gene is TRBD1 (5 bases). Germline V gives CDR1 MNHNY, CDR2 SVGAGI (reference sequence). This CDR3 has 15 residues. Trimming took 5 bases from V and 3 from J, leaving 15 bases between them. CDR3 nucleotide sequence: TGTGCCAGCAGTCCAATTTCTTCAGGGACAGATACGCAGTATTTT. Translation gives CASSPISSGTDTQYF.

This clone was detected once. The V and J genes are TRBV11-2 and TRBJ2-7; 8 nucleotides align to TRBD2. Germline V CDR1 and CDR2: SGHAT, FQNNGV. The J segment lost 5 bases and the V segment lost 5 bases, leaving 14 bases of the junction unmatched. There are 16 residues in the CDR3. CDR3 nucleotides: TGTGCCAGCAGCCTCCTTGGAGCGGGAGACTTAGACGAGCAGTACTTC. This codes for CASSLLGAGDLDEQYF. The complete variable domain, with remaining parts taken from reference TRBV11-2 and TRBJ2-7, reads EAGVAQSPRYKIIEKRQSVAFWCNPISGHATLYWYQQILGQGPKLLIQFQNNGVVDDSQLPKDRFSAERLKGVDSTLKIQPAKLEDSAVYLCASSLLGAGDLDEQYFGPGTRLTVT.

The V call is TRBV12-5, the J call TRBJ1-5; perhaps TRBD1 as D (5 bases). The V end was cut by 7 bases, the J end by 3 bases, with 16 bases between. The CDR3 has 15 amino acids. CDR1 LGHNT and CDR2 FRNRAP come from the germline V gene. CDR3 amino acids: CASAPAGVYNQPQHF. CDR3 in DNA: TGTGCTAGTGCCCCGGCGGGGGTTTACAATCAGCCCCAGCATTTT.

This chain uses TRBV28 with TRBJ2-2; 12 positions agree with TRBD2. J lost 4 bases, V lost 2 bases, and 2 bases had no gene match. CDR1 and CDR2 from the germline V gene are MDHEN and SYDVKM. This CDR3 is built from 16 residues. The CDR3 DNA sequence: TGTGCCAGCAGTTTAGGGGGACTAGCGGGCACCGGGGAGCTGTTTTTT. It encodes CASSLGGLAGTGELFF.

The chain joins TRBV28 to TRBJ2-7, with 9 bases identical to TRBD2. Germline loops: CDR1 MDHEN, CDR2 SYDVKM. J gave up 3 bases and V 1 base, and 4 bases lay outside the gene matches. This CDR3 comprises 15 residues. CDR3 nucleotide sequence: TGTGCCAGCAGTTTATCGCTAGCGGGAAACTACGAGCAGTACTTC. This sequence encodes CASSLSLAGNYEQYF.

The chain couples TRBV28 to TRBJ2-5, with TRBD2 identical over 9 bases. The CDR3 length is 17 residues. Germline V gene sequence: CDR1 MDHEN, CDR2 SYDVKM. V shed 8 bases, J shed 5 bases, and the junction held 18 bases outside the gene matches. The CDR3 DNA sequence: TGTGCCAGCTTACACAGGGCTAGCGGGGTAAGGGGTGAGACCCAGTACTTC. This gives the protein CASLHRASGVRGETQYF. The complete variable domain, with remaining parts taken from reference TRBV28 and TRBJ2-5, reads DVKVTQSSRYLVKRTGEKVFLECVQDMDHENMFWYRQDPGLGLRLIYFSYDVKMKEKGDIPEGYSVSREKKERFSLILESASTNQTSMYLCASLHRASGVRGETQYFGPGTRLLVL.

This clone was seen a handful of times. V gene TRBV6-6 combines with J gene TRBJ1-2; tentatively, D is TRBD1 (6 bases). This CDR3 contains 14 residues. Germline V gives CDR1 MNHNY, CDR2 SVGAGI (reference sequence). V was clipped by 2 bases and J by 2 bases, with 9 bases between them. CDR3 in amino acids: CASSYGQGNYGYTF. The DNA of the CDR3 is TGTGCCAGCAGTTACGGTCAGGGGAACTATGGCTACACCTTC.

In its sample, this clone was seen a few times. The V gene is TRBV9, the J gene TRBJ1-3; no clear D. This CDR3 has 12 residues. Germline V gene data show CDR1 as SGDLS and CDR2 as YYNGEE. Trimming pared 0 bases from V and 8 bases from J, leaving 6 bases between. The CDR3: CASSVGEDTIYF. The CDR3 DNA is TGTGCCAGCAGCGTAGGAGAGGACACCATATATTTT.

This chain joins TRBV9 and TRBJ2-7; 7 bases map to TRBD1. The CDR3 runs 14 residues. V was pared by 0 bases and J by 3 bases, with 3 bases of the junction left unmatched. Germline CDR1 is SGDLS and CDR2 is YYNGEE. CDR3 DNA: TGTGCCAGCAGCGTAGAAAGGGACAGCTACGAGCAGTACTTC. Translating gives CASSVERDSYEQYF.

The chain recombines TRBV7-9 with TRBJ1-4; 9 nucleotides line up with TRBD1. The J segment lost 8 bases and the V segment lost 4 bases, leaving 11 bases of the junction unmatched. The CDR3 length is 16 residues. The V gene's germline CDR1 is SEHNR and CDR2 FQNEAQ (reference sequence). The DNA of the CDR3 is TGTGCCAGCAGCTCCCCACGACAGGGGGTAGAGGAAAAACTGTTTTTT. The encoded protein is CASSSPRQGVEEKLFF. Combining the CDR3 with reference TRBV7-9 and TRBJ1-4 gives the whole variable domain DTGVSQNPRHKITKRGQNVTFRCDPISEHNRLYWYRQTLGQGPEFLTYFQNEAQLEKSRLLSDRFSAERPKGSFSTLEIQRTEQGDSAMYLCASSSPRQGVEEKLFFGSGTQLSVL.

The chain carries TRBV7-9 and TRBJ2-2, with D perhaps matching TRBD2 (6 bases). Germline CDR1 reads SEHNR; CDR2 reads FQNEAQ (reference sequence). Trimming left V 4 bases short and J 4 bases short, with 16 bases between. CDR3 size: 16 residues. CDR3 amino acids: CASSSGIGGPTGELFF. Here the CDR3 DNA reads TGTGCCAGCAGCTCCGGCATAGGAGGGCCCACCGGGGAGCTGTTTTTT.

The chain combines TRBV6-5 with TRBJ2-7; possibly TRBD2 for D (6 bases). The CDR3 contains 14 residues. The V end lost 0 bases, the J end lost 7 bases, and 13 bases lay between the germline ends. Germline V gene data show CDR1 as MNHEY and CDR2 as SVGAGI. DNA of the CDR3: TGTGCCAGCAGTTACTCGGGACTCTCGGGGGAGCAGTACTTC. Amino acid sequence: CASSYSGLSGEQYF.

The rearrangement joins TRBV11-2 to TRBJ1-1; possible D gene TRBD1, 6 bases. The V gene lost 4 bases and the J gene lost 5 bases, with 14 bases spanning the gap. Germline CDR1 reads SGHAT; CDR2 reads FQNNGV. CDR3 length: 14 residues. The CDR3 DNA sequence: TGTGCCAGCAGCTACAGCAGGGGATTAACTGAAGCTTTCTTT. It yields the protein CASSYSRGLTEAFF.

This chain uses TRBV10-2 with TRBJ2-1; no clear D. The CDR3 extends over 13 amino acids. The germline V and J ends were trimmed by 6 bases and 3 bases, with 9 bases remaining between them. CDR1 WSHSY and CDR2 SAAADI come from the germline V gene. The CDR3 DNA reads as TGCGCCAGCAGCCTTACTCACTACAATGAGCAGTTCTTC. Amino acids: CASSLTHYNEQFF.

This clone was picked up a small number of times. The V call is TRBV28, the J call TRBJ1-4; maybe TRBD1 (5 bases). The germline CDR1 and CDR2 sequences are MDHEN and SYDVKM. CDR3 length: 14 amino acids. V was shortened by 3 bases and J by 3 bases, with 8 bases between the two germline ends. CDR3 sequence (DNA): TGTGCCAGCAGTTTGGAGGGGTCTAATGAAAAACTGTTTTTT. Its protein is CASSLEGSNEKLFF. Variable domain in full (rest from reference TRBV28 and TRBJ1-4): DVKVTQSSRYLVKRTGEKVFLECVQDMDHENMFWYRQDPGLGLRLIYFSYDVKMKEKGDIPEGYSVSREKKERFSLILESASTNQTSMYLCASSLEGSNEKLFFGSGTQLSVL.

This clone came up once. The rearrangement links TRBV18 to TRBJ1-1; D unresolved. Germline CDR1 is KGHSH and CDR2 is LQKENI. CDR3 size: 14 residues. Trimming pared 3 bases from V and 5 bases from J, leaving 13 bases between. CDR3 nucleotides: TGTGCCAGCTCACCTCTACCCCGCGGTACTGAAGCTTTCTTT. Its translation is CASSPLPRGTEAFF.